This T cell receptor (beta chain) was identified during a study of shared clonotypes between healthy human individuals. Genomic DNA from each subset was divided evenly over several immunoSEQ plates. The method was immunoSEQ multiplex PCR; TCRdb's version includes in-frame clones alone and lacks a portion of them. The sample contains roughly 2 million clones, 90% to 97% of which appear only once. This clone was seen only once. The sequence came from a man younger than 30 in good health. The material sequenced was naive CD4+ T cells sorted from blood. The subset here: CD45RA+ positively selected.

The CDR3 coding sequence is TGTGCCAGCAGTCCTAGGGGCGGGTATAATTCACCCCTCCACTTT. Translation: CASSPRGGYNSPLHF. The chain couples TRBV27 to TRBJ1-6; a possible D gene is TRBD1 (5 bases). This CDR3 is 15 amino acids long. The germline gives CDR1 MNHEY, CDR2 SMNVEV (reference sequence). V gave up 5 bases and J gave up 4 bases, with 12 bases separating them.